Presented here are 18 T cell receptor beta chains from one specimen sequenced in a study of vaccination effects on CD4 cells after COVID-19. Sequencing used immunoSEQ multiplex PCR; TCRdb keeps in-frame clones, though not all of them. There are about 43,000 clones in the sample; around 78% occur only once, and 11% lies in the top ten. Expansion of antigen-specific CD4+ T cells with viral peptide pools was carried out by the ViraFEST assay before sequencing. Cultured cells yielded isolated CD4+ T cells after around 10 days. According to the study, vaccine recipients showed no prior SARS-CoV-2 infection and negative nucleocapsid antibodies. Their antigens remain unidentified. This sample comprised CD4+ T cells from PBMCs cultured with SARS-CoV-2 spike peptides, obtained before COVID-19 vaccination. The receptors stem from a human donor who received a COVID-19 vaccine.

The V and J genes are TRBV5-1 and TRBJ1-1; 8 nucleotides align to TRBD1. Unmatched junction bases numbered 10, after V lost 3 bases and J lost 3 bases. Germline values: CDR1 SGHRS, CDR2 YFSETQ. The CDR3 sequence is 16 residues long. The CDR3 DNA follows: TGCGCCAGCAGCTCTACAGTACAGGGGGGTGACACTGAAGCTTTCTTT. Amino acids: CASSSTVQGGDTEAFF.

The chain is built from TRBV3-1 (or the pseudogene TRBV3-2) and TRBJ1-3; D gene ambiguous. The CDR3 has 12 amino acids. CDR1 LGHDT and CDR2 YNNKEL come from the germline V gene (reference sequence). V dropped 3 bases and J dropped 2 bases, with 2 bases sitting between them. CDR3: CASSHTGNTIYF. The DNA for the CDR3 is TGTGCCAGCAGCCATACTGGAAACACCATATATTTT.

This clone was recorded only once. The rearrangement links TRBV4-1 to TRBJ2-1; D not certain. Germline CDR1 reads MGHRA; CDR2 reads YSYEKL. The V end lost 3 bases, the J end lost 10 bases, and 16 bases lay between the germline ends. This CDR3 comprises 14 residues. The DNA for the CDR3 is TGCGCCAGCAGCCAGACCCTTGTCGGCTTGGAGCAGTTCTTC. Protein: CASSQTLVGLEQFF.

The V and J genes are TRBV30 and TRBJ1-6, with D unresolved. CDR1 and CDR2 (germline): GTSNPN, SVGIG (reference sequence). This CDR3 region has 13 residues. V dropped 1 base and J dropped 9 bases, with 10 bases sitting between them. The CDR3 region has the DNA TGTGCCTGGAGTGCGGACGGTCCTTCACCCCTCCACTTT. Its translation: CAWSADGPSPLHF.

This sequence joins TRBV5-1 and TRBJ1-2; TRBD1 agrees at 9 bases. V gave up 0 bases and J gave up 6 bases; unmatched junction bases: 3. The length of the CDR3 is 14 residues. From germline, CDR1 is SGHRS and CDR2 YFSETQ. CDR3 protein: CASSLGWDRDGYTF. DNA of the CDR3: TGCGCCAGCAGCTTGGGATGGGACAGGGATGGCTACACCTTC.

The chain employs TRBV6-1 and TRBJ1-6, with TRBD1 as a possible D gene (6 bases). Trimming left V 1 base short and J 7 bases short, with 14 bases between. Germline V gene sequence: CDR1 MNHNS, CDR2 SASEGT. The CDR3 is made up of 16 amino acids. The DNA of the CDR3 is TGTGCCAGCAGTGAAGTTCTCCCGGACAGCAATTCACCCCTCCACTTT. Translation gives CASSEVLPDSNSPLHF.

This chain links TRBV4-2 with TRBJ2-2, with 9 bases fitting TRBD2. Germline trimming cut 1 base from V and 4 bases from J; bases unmatched to any gene: 7. Germline CDR1 reads LGHNA; CDR2 reads YNFKEQ. This CDR3 comprises 17 residues. The CDR3 reads CASSQVSGGGATGELFF. CDR3 nucleotides: TGTGCCAGCAGCCAAGTTTCGGGCGGGGGGGCCACCGGGGAGCTGTTTTTT.

In its sample, this clone was seen a few times. This chain links TRBV18 with TRBJ1-2; 7 nucleotides match TRBD1. Looked up from germline, CDR1 is KGHSH and CDR2 is LQKENI. The CDR3 loop spans 14 amino acids. Trimming at V came to 1 base and at J to 6 bases, leaving 5 bases not matched to a gene. Here the CDR3 DNA reads TGTGCCAGCTCACCACAACAGGGGACGGATGGCTACACCTTC. This translates into CASSPQQGTDGYTF.

J is TRBJ2-7 and V is TRBV6-2 or TRBV6-3; D gene unclear. CDR3 length: 17 residues. Deletions cut 0 bases from V and 0 bases from J, with 15 bases between. Per the germline V gene, CDR1 is MNHEY and CDR2 is SVGEGT. The CDR3 here is CASSYSGRQTSSYEQYV. The CDR3 DNA follows: TGTGCCAGCAGTTACTCGGGCAGGCAAACCAGCTCCTACGAGCAGTACGTC.

In this sample, this clone turned up a few times. V is TRBV19 and J is TRBJ1-1, with 10 positions matching TRBD1. The CDR3 loop spans 15 amino acids. CDR1 is LNHDA and CDR2 is SQIVND in the germline V gene (reference sequence). V lost 7 bases and J lost 0; bases outside the gene matches: 5. CDR3 in DNA: TGTGCCAGTAAAGCGGACAGGGGGATGAACACTGAAGCTTTCTTT. Translating it yields CASKADRGMNTEAFF.

V is TRBV7-2 and J is TRBJ2-3, with D tentatively TRBD2 (5 bases). CDR3 size: 16 residues. V was shortened by 1 base and J by 4 bases, with 15 bases between the two germline ends. Germline V gives CDR1 SGHTA, CDR2 FQGNSA. CDR3 DNA: TGTGCCAGCAGCTTAGGACGGCTAGCTTTTCCAGATACGCAGTATTTT. This sequence encodes CASSLGRLAFPDTQYF.

The genes are TRBV15 and TRBJ2-2; tentatively, D is TRBD1 (6 bases). CDR1 and CDR2 from the germline V gene are LNHNV and YYDKDF (reference sequence). The CDR3 is 15 amino acids. Trimming pared 2 bases from V and 6 bases from J, leaving 13 bases between. The CDR3 is CATSRSGEGAGELFF. The CDR3 DNA reads TGTGCCACCAGCAGATCAGGGGAAGGTGCCGGGGAGCTGTTTTTT.

The V and J genes are TRBV19 and TRBJ2-3; no clear D. The CDR3 has 11 amino acids. In germline, CDR1 is LNHDA, CDR2 SQIVND (reference sequence). Trimming pared 5 bases from V and 2 bases from J, leaving 2 bases between. The CDR3 coding sequence is TGTGCCAGTAGTTTCACAGATACGCAGTATTTT. Translated: CASSFTDTQYF.

This clone came up once. The rearrangement joins TRBV9 to TRBJ2-5; 7 positions agree with TRBD2. CDR3 length equals 14 residues. CDR1 is SGDLS and CDR2 is YYNGEE in the germline V gene. The ends lost 3 bases at V and 7 bases at J; junction bases unmatched: 9. The CDR3 is CASSEREGRGTQYF. The CDR3 bases are TGTGCCAGCAGCGAGAGGGAGGGGAGGGGGACCCAGTACTTC.

The J gene is TRBJ2-1, the V gene TRBV12-3 or TRBV12-4; tentatively, D is TRBD1 or TRBD2 (5 bases each). The CDR3 is 13 amino acids. Trimming pared 6 bases from V and 6 bases from J, leaving 12 bases between. CDR3 in amino acids: CASRTSGSNEQFF. In DNA form, the CDR3 reads TGTGCCAGCAGAACATCAGGGAGCAATGAGCAGTTCTTC.

J is TRBJ2-1 and V is TRBV18; 10 positions agree with TRBD1. The CDR3 has 16 amino acids. J was trimmed by 9 bases and V by 3 bases; bases with no gene match: 11. CDR1 is KGHSH and CDR2 is LQKENI in the germline V gene. The DNA of the CDR3 is TGTGCCAGCTCACCTAACACGGGACAGGGGAGAGGTGAGCAGTTCTTC. This codes for CASSPNTGQGRGEQFF.

Note on this clone: Other DNA sequences in this specimen translate into the identical CDR3. CDR3 bases: TGTGCCAGCAGCCAAGAAACAGATACGCAGTATTTT. The encoded protein is CASSQETDTQYF. The J gene is TRBJ2-3, the V gene TRBV3-1 (or the pseudogene TRBV3-2); D uncertain. Per germline, CDR1 LGHDT and CDR2 YNNKEL (reference sequence). V gave up 0 bases and J gave up 3 bases, with 1 base separating them. This CDR3 has 12 residues.

The genes are TRBV5-1 and TRBJ2-6; D gene ambiguous. Trimming shortened V by 0 bases and J by 0 bases, and 4 bases separated the two germline ends. The CDR3 runs 15 residues. From germline, CDR1 is SGHRS and CDR2 YFSETQ. In nucleotides, the CDR3 is TGCGCCAGCAGCTTGGTAACCTCTGGGGCCAACGTCCTGACTTTC. It encodes CASSLVTSGANVLTF.